This T cell receptor (beta chain) was profiled in a study of cytomegalovirus exposure and HLA in healthy donors. The study ran its PCR with 60 Vbeta and 13 Jbeta primers. Clones were read by immunoSEQ multiplex PCR, and TCRdb kept only the in-frame ones, dropping some. The table has about 200,000 clones, 86% seen once. Overall study findings and caveats: TCR beta chain V- and J-gene trimming was linked, in a later analysis, to a missense variant in DCLRE1C. Further analysis was carried out later, and it showed several of the most significant clusters appearing linked to common viral pathogens. The authors enumerated roughly 180 TCR beta chains as linked to cytomegalovirus. It was taken for granted in presence/absence analyses that sequencing depth across donors was roughly uniform.

Note on this clone: What it recognizes is unknown.

Sequencing used PBMCs. This sequence was found in a woman aged 25 to 39 in good health and CMV-seronegative.

DNA for the CDR3: TGTGCCTGGAGTGTACGGGAAGAAGTGCAGTACTTC. Translation gives CAWSVREEVQYF. J is TRBJ2-7 and V is TRBV30; tentatively, D is TRBD2 (5 bases). Germline-derived CDR1 and CDR2 are GTSNPN and SVGIG (reference sequence). Between the trimmed V and J ends, which lost 0 bases and 9 bases, there was a span of 12 bases. This CDR3 comprises 12 residues.